Listed below are T cell receptor beta chains from one sample, sequenced in a study of blood T cell repertoires in COVID-19. Data came from immunoSEQ multiplex PCR; TCRdb stores just in-frame clones and leaves some out. The table has approximately 290,000 clones, around 91% seen once. Sequencing used peripheral blood. The source is a woman aged 55 to 70 with acute or convalescent COVID-19. Each CDR3 is given with its conserved first and last residue. The D gene is left open where the match is weak. Rows give clone size only sometimes, using once, few, many, or a class for an expanded clone.

D	length	size	V	J	CDR3	DNA
.	12	once	TRBV12-3/TRBV12-4	TRBJ2-2	CASSPPAGELFF	TGTGCCAGCAGTCCACCGGCCGGGGAGCTGTTTTTT
TRBD2	14	.	TRBV30	TRBJ2-5	CAWTGTSIVAAQYF	TGTGCCTGGACAGGGACTAGCATCGTAGCGGCCCAGTACTTC
TRBD1	14	.	TRBV6-2/TRBV6-3	TRBJ2-4	CASSPTGGKNIQYF	TGTGCCAGCAGTCCAACAGGGGGCAAAAACATTCAGTACTTC
TRBD1	14	.	TRBV20-1	TRBJ1-1	CSASQGAQDTEAFF	TGCAGTGCTAGTCAGGGGGCGCAAGACACTGAAGCTTTCTTT
.	14	.	TRBV6-2/TRBV6-3	TRBJ2-7	CASSPSRGSYEQYF	TGTGCCAGCAGCCCCTCTAGGGGCTCCTACGAGCAGTACTTC
.	14	.	TRBV28	TRBJ1-2	CASSPAGRAGGYTF	TGTGCCAGCAGTCCCGCGGGGAGAGCTGGGGGCTACACCTTC
TRBD1	13	.	TRBV2	TRBJ2-7	CASSRQGPYEQYF	TGTGCCAGCAGCCGACAGGGTCCCTACGAGCAGTACTTC
TRBD2	17	.	TRBV6-2/TRBV6-3	TRBJ2-1	CASSYVAGGLTYNEQFF	TGTGCCAGCAGTTACGTAGCGGGGGGACTTACCTACAATGAGCAGTTCTTC
.	13	.	TRBV5-4	TRBJ1-2	CASSSQGIHGYTF	TGTGCCAGCAGCTCTCAGGGGATCCATGGCTACACCTTC
.	12	.	TRBV5-4	TRBJ2-1	CASSLELGGQFF	TGTGCCAGCAGCTTGGAACTAGGAGGGCAGTTCTTC
.	13	.	TRBV2	TRBJ1-5	CASSSFSNQPQHF	TGTGCCAGCAGTTCCTTTAGCAATCAGCCCCAGCATTTT
TRBD1	16	.	TRBV29-1	TRBJ1-3	CSVRGAQGVFGNTIYF	TGCAGCGTCCGAGGGGCACAGGGGGTTTTTGGAAACACCATATATTTT
TRBD1	14	.	TRBV29-1	TRBJ1-3	CSVGTGVTGNTIYF	TGCAGCGTGGGGACAGGGGTGACAGGAAACACCATATATTTT
.	16	.	TRBV19	TRBJ2-5	CASSGSPGSAVETQYF	TGTGCCAGTAGTGGAAGTCCGGGGTCCGCTGTAGAGACCCAGTACTTC
.	17	.	TRBV6-2/TRBV6-3	TRBJ2-5	CASRPPGPAGLWETQYF	TGTGCCAGCAGACCTCCTGGGCCAGCGGGCTTGTGGGAGACCCAGTACTTC
.	16	.	TRBV7-2	TRBJ1-6	CASSLEFRGLGSPLHF	TGTGCCAGCAGCTTAGAGTTCAGGGGATTAGGTTCACCCCTCCACTTT
.	12	.	TRBV19	TRBJ1-1	CASGLTVTEAFF	TGTGCCAGTGGATTGACAGTTACTGAAGCTTTCTTT
TRBD1	13	.	TRBV29-1	TRBJ1-2	CSVSPGQVRGYTF	TGCAGCGTTTCTCCGGGACAGGTACGCGGCTACACCTTC
.	16	once	TRBV5-8	TRBJ1-3	CASSLNEAYSGNTIYF	TGTGCCAGCAGCTTAAATGAGGCCTACTCTGGAAACACCATATATTTT
.	15	.	TRBV3-1/TRBV3-2	TRBJ2-3	CASSQDLPGTDTQYF	TGTGCCAGCAGCCAAGATCTCCCCGGCACAGATACGCAGTATTTT
TRBD2	16	.	TRBV6-6	TRBJ2-1	CASSYPTSGGYNEQFF	TGTGCCAGCAGTTACCCGACTAGCGGGGGTTACAATGAGCAGTTCTTC
.	13	.	TRBV19	TRBJ1-1	CASSIRENTEAFF	TGTGCCAGTAGTATCAGGGAGAACACTGAAGCTTTCTTT
.	12	.	TRBV10-3	TRBJ2-7	CAISSRRYEQYF	TGTGCCATCAGCAGTCGTCGATACGAGCAGTACTTC
TRBD1	14	.	TRBV5-4	TRBJ1-2	CASSVGTGREGYTF	TGTGCCAGCAGCGTCGGGACAGGGAGAGAAGGCTACACCTTC